Following are 32 T cell receptor beta chains from one sample sequenced in a study of OX40 agonist ivuxolimab in advanced cancers. Profiling relied on immunoSEQ multiplex PCR, and the TCRdb table lists in-frame clones only, not all of them. The sample carries 55,000 to 75,000 clones, about 86% recorded once. The sample in question was CD4+ or CD8+ T cells sorted from blood, obtained in a trial of the OX40 agonist ivuxolimab. These receptors were taken from an adult with an advanced solid tumor such as melanoma, head and neck, liver or kidney cancer.

CDR3 sequence reads: CAIGAWEVDTQYF. The CDR3 coding sequence is TGTGCCATAGGGGCATGGGAAGTAGATACGCAGTATTTT. This chain uses TRBV6-6 with TRBJ2-3, with D possibly being TRBD1 (5 bases). V was cut by 10 bases and J by 5 bases, with 16 bases left in between. The CDR3 spans 13 residues. Germline CDR1 is MNHNY and CDR2 is SVGAGI (reference sequence).

The chain joins TRBV6-4 to TRBJ2-3, with D unresolved. Trimming removed 3 bases from V and 2 bases from J, with 6 bases in between. The CDR3 totals 13 residues. Germline V gene sequence: CDR1 MRHNA, CDR2 SNTAGT. CDR3 DNA sequence: TGTGCCAGCAGTGAGCAAGACACAGATACGCAGTATTTT. Its protein is CASSEQDTDTQYF.

The gene calls are TRBV30 and TRBJ1-1; D remains unclear. V was shortened by 4 bases and J by 7 bases, with 19 bases between the two germline ends. Germline CDR1 is GTSNPN and CDR2 is SVGIG (reference sequence). The CDR3 is made up of 14 amino acids. CDR3 loop: CAWTVARPGVEAFF. CDR3 in DNA: TGTGCCTGGACTGTAGCAAGACCCGGGGTTGAAGCTTTCTTT.

CDR3 region: CASRQGQSGAYETQYF. CDR3 nucleotide sequence: TGTGCCAGCAGGCAAGGGCAGTCGGGAGCCTACGAGACCCAGTACTTC. This sequence joins TRBV7-2 and TRBJ2-5, with D possibly matching TRBD2 (6 bases). Germline V gives CDR1 SGHTA, CDR2 FQGNSA. Trimming shortened V by 6 bases and J by 5 bases, and 22 bases separated the two germline ends. The CDR3 loop spans 16 amino acids. Looking up the rest from reference TRBV7-2 and TRBJ2-5 gives the full variable domain: GAGVSQSPSNKVTEKGKDVELRCDPISGHTALYWYRQSLGQGLEFLIYFQGNSAPDKSGLPSDRFSAERTGGSVSTLTIQRTQQEDSAVYLCASRQGQSGAYETQYFGPGTRLLVL.

The CDR3 loop reads CATRQGIETQYF. The CDR3 DNA sequence: TGTGCCACCAGACAGGGGATAGAGACCCAGTACTTC. The genes are TRBV28 and TRBJ2-5; 8 nucleotides agree with TRBD1. The CDR3 covers 12 residues. Looked up from germline, CDR1 is MDHEN and CDR2 is SYDVKM. Unmatched junction bases numbered 5, after V lost 10 bases and J lost 4 bases.

The genes are TRBV18 and TRBJ2-1; D unclear. Germline CDR1 KGHSH, CDR2 LQKENI. This CDR3 region has 11 residues. Between the trimmed V and J ends, which lost 6 bases and 4 bases, there was a span of 4 bases. In nucleotides, the CDR3 is TGTGCCAGCTCGCAATACAATGAGCAGTTCTTC. This codes for CASSQYNEQFF. The whole variable domain, remainder taken from reference TRBV18 and TRBJ2-1, is NAGVMQNPRHLVRRRGQEARLRCSPMKGHSHVYWYRQLPEEGLKFMVYLQKENIIDESGMPKERFSAEFPKEGPSILRIQQVVRGDSAAYFCASSQYNEQFFGPGTRLTVL.

This chain uses TRBV28 with TRBJ2-7; TRBD2 matches 8 bases. The ends lost 4 bases at V and 6 bases at J; junction bases unmatched: 8. The CDR3 spans 14 residues. Germline assignment: CDR1 MDHEN and CDR2 SYDVKM. DNA of the CDR3: TGTGCCAGCAGTTCGGGGACTAGTTCCGGCGAGCAGTACTTC. Translating it yields CASSSGTSSGEQYF.

Only one count was recorded for this clone. V is TRBV7-8 and J is TRBJ2-3; 13 positions agree with TRBD2. CDR1 is SGHVS, CDR2 FQNEAQ, per germline. J lost 5 bases, V lost 7 bases, and 6 bases had no gene match. The CDR3 loop spans 15 amino acids. CDR3 in DNA: TGTGCCAGCACCAGACTAGCGGGAGGCCTAGATACGCAGTATTTT. Its translation: CASTRLAGGLDTQYF.

The CDR3 loop is CATKDGDQTYEQYF. DNA for the CDR3: TGTGCCACGAAAGACGGCGACCAAACCTACGAGCAGTACTTC. The gene calls are TRBV10-3 and TRBJ2-7; D not certain. Germline V gene data show CDR1 as ENHRY and CDR2 as SYGVKD. V gave up 10 bases and J gave up 2 bases, with 18 bases separating them. This CDR3 is 14 amino acids long.

CDR3 coding DNA: TGTGCCAGCAGGCCTGTCTCGACCGGGGAGCTGTTTTTT. Protein sequence: CASRPVSTGELFF. The J gene is TRBJ2-2, the V gene TRBV13; D is ambiguous. V was trimmed by 6 bases and J by 5 bases, leaving 10 bases between them. Germline CDR1 PRHDT, CDR2 FYEKMQ (reference sequence). The CDR3 runs to 13 residues.

The chain carries TRBV7-2 and TRBJ2-5, with a possible D match to TRBD1 (6 bases). The V end was cut by 1 base, the J end by 2 bases, with 8 bases between. The CDR3 runs 14 residues. CDR1 SGHTA and CDR2 FQGNSA come from the germline V gene. The CDR3 DNA sequence: TGTGCCAGCAGCTTAGGGACAGTTCAAGAGACCCAGTACTTC. Its protein product is CASSLGTVQETQYF.

The chain couples TRBV9 to TRBJ1-1; 8 bases map to TRBD1. V lost 0 bases, J lost 4 bases, and 8 bases stayed unmatched. Germline V CDR1 and CDR2: SGDLS, YYNGEE. This CDR3 comprises 16 residues. The CDR3 region has the DNA TGTGCCAGCAGCGTAGTAGGCAGGGGGCCGGGCACTGAAGCTTTCTTT. This encodes CASSVVGRGPGTEAFF.

J is TRBJ1-1 and V is TRBV19, with D possibly matching TRBD1 (5 bases). The CDR3 extends over 12 amino acids. Germline V lookup: CDR1 LNHDA, CDR2 SQIVND (reference sequence). The V end was cut by 5 bases, the J end by 5 bases, with 9 bases between. CDR3 amino acids: CASSRGITEAFF. The CDR3 DNA follows: TGTGCCAGTAGTCGGGGGATAACTGAAGCTTTCTTT.

This clone has only a few counts. The chain employs TRBV18 and TRBJ2-7; D is possibly TRBD1 or TRBD2 (5 bases each). Between the trimmed V and J ends, which lost 3 bases and 0 bases, there was a span of 9 bases. Germline assignment: CDR1 KGHSH and CDR2 LQKENI. The CDR3 runs to 14 residues. The CDR3 reads CASSPGRSSYEQYF. The CDR3 DNA sequence: TGTGCCAGCTCACCGGGACGGAGCTCCTACGAGCAGTACTTC.

This clone turned up a few times. The rearrangement links TRBV2 to TRBJ2-2; 7 bases are shared with TRBD2. Germline assignment: CDR1 SNHLY and CDR2 FYNNEI. This CDR3 contains 16 residues. V gave up 7 bases and J gave up 2 bases; unmatched junction bases: 10. CDR3 amino acids: CASTPFGGRNTGELFF. In DNA form, the CDR3 reads TGTGCCAGCACCCCTTTTGGCGGGAGAAACACCGGGGAGCTGTTTTTT.

The chain recombines TRBV19 with TRBJ1-4, with 7 bases lining up with TRBD1. Germline V gene sequence: CDR1 LNHDA, CDR2 SQIVND (reference sequence). This CDR3 region has 16 residues. V dropped 6 bases and J dropped 2; count of bases not matched to a gene: 9. This CDR3 is CASRPYTGDTNEKLFF. DNA of the CDR3: TGTGCCAGTAGGCCGTATACAGGGGACACTAATGAAAAACTGTTTTTT.

V gene TRBV28 combines with J gene TRBJ2-3, with D perhaps TRBD2 (6 bases). V was cut by 5 bases and J by 1 base, with 13 bases left in between. CDR1 is MDHEN, CDR2 SYDVKM, per germline. The CDR3 contains 15 residues. The chain's CDR3 is CASSKGGAGTDTQYF. DNA for the CDR3: TGTGCCAGCAGTAAGGGAGGCGCCGGCACAGATACGCAGTATTTT.

J is TRBJ1-1 and V is TRBV28; 8 positions match TRBD1. Trimming took 8 bases from V and 1 from J; bases not matched to a gene: 12. Germline V gives CDR1 MDHEN, CDR2 SYDVKM. The length of the CDR3 is 16 residues. CDR3 loop: CASPRSRTGKNTEAFF. The CDR3 DNA follows: TGTGCCAGCCCAAGGTCCAGGACAGGGAAGAACACTGAAGCTTTCTTT.

V and J are TRBV14 and TRBJ2-2; 7 bases fit TRBD1. The CDR3 totals 14 residues. The J segment lost 7 bases and the V segment lost 6 bases, leaving 8 bases of the junction unmatched. The germline V gene has CDR1 SGHDN and CDR2 FVKESK. CDR3 nucleotide sequence: TGTGCCAGCAGATCCGGGACAGACGGCGGGGAGCTGTTTTTT. Its protein is CASRSGTDGGELFF.

V usage is TRBV19 and J usage is TRBJ2-4, with D tentatively TRBD1 (5 bases). Germline V lookup: CDR1 LNHDA, CDR2 SQIVND (reference sequence). The CDR3 totals 15 residues. The V and J ends lost 3 bases and 3 bases respectively, with 12 bases between them. CDR3 bases: TGTGCCAGTAGTATCTCGCAGGGCGACAAAAACATTCAGTACTTC. This sequence encodes CASSISQGDKNIQYF.

The rearrangement uses TRBV30 and TRBJ1-1, with TRBD1 matching 7 bases. The CDR3 spans 16 residues. With V trimmed by 0 bases and J by 4 bases, 11 bases remained unmatched. The germline gives CDR1 GTSNPN, CDR2 SVGIG (reference sequence). CDR3 residues: CAWSVSGGQSFTEAFF. The CDR3 bases are TGTGCCTGGAGTGTATCCGGGGGACAGTCTTTCACTGAAGCTTTCTTT.

The J gene is TRBJ2-1, the V gene TRBV10-3; 9 nucleotides agree with TRBD2. Germline assignment: CDR1 ENHRY and CDR2 SYGVKD. This CDR3 region has 14 residues. V lost 4 bases and J lost 6; bases outside the gene matches: 4. CDR3 DNA: TGTGCCATCAGTGCAGGGACTAGCCCCAATGAGCAGTTCTTC. It encodes CAISAGTSPNEQFF.

The chain uses TRBV6-5 and TRBJ2-5; D perhaps matches TRBD2 (7 bases). Germline assignment: CDR1 MNHEY and CDR2 SVGAGI. V dropped 2 bases and J dropped 4 bases, with 11 bases sitting between them. The CDR3 sequence is 14 residues long. Here the CDR3 DNA reads TGTGCCAGCAGTTACGGGGGGGGGCGAGAGACCCAGTACTTC. Its protein is CASSYGGGRETQYF.

This chain links TRBV11-3 with TRBJ1-2; D gene ambiguous. The germline gives CDR1 SGHNT, CDR2 YENEEA. V lost 2 bases to trimming and J lost 5 bases, with 6 bases between them. CDR3 length: 12 amino acids. CDR3 nucleotide sequence: TGTGCCAGCAGCTTATCGGGGTATGGCTACACCTTC. Protein: CASSLSGYGYTF.

This clone has only a few counts. This chain links TRBV28 with TRBJ2-7; no firm D call. CDR3 size: 12 residues. V was trimmed by 5 bases and J by 3 bases, leaving 8 bases between them. Germline V gene sequence: CDR1 MDHEN, CDR2 SYDVKM. Written as DNA, the CDR3 is TGTGCCAGCAGTCGGACGGGCTACGAGCAGTACTTC. Protein product: CASSRTGYEQYF.

This clone was counted a few times. The chain carries TRBV30 and TRBJ2-3; no firm D call. Trimming removed 5 bases at V and 0 bases at J, with 6 bases between. CDR1 is GTSNPN, CDR2 SVGIG, per germline (reference sequence). The CDR3 covers 12 residues. CDR3 in amino acids: CAWGESTDTQYF. CDR3 DNA sequence: TGTGCCTGGGGCGAAAGCACAGATACGCAGTATTTT. Looking up the rest from reference TRBV30 and TRBJ2-3 gives the full variable domain: SQTIHQWPATLVQPVGSPLSLECTVEGTSNPNLYWYRQAAGRGLQLLFYSVGIGQISSEVPQNLSASRPQDRQFILSSKKLLLSDSGFYLCAWGESTDTQYFGPGTRLTVL.

This chain joins TRBV27 and TRBJ2-7, with TRBD1 matching 10 bases. The ends lost 5 bases at V and 4 bases at J; junction bases unmatched: 8. The germline CDR1 and CDR2 sequences are MNHEY and SMNVEV (reference sequence). The CDR3 contains 15 residues. The CDR3 DNA sequence: TGTGCCAGCAGTACGACCGGGACAGGGGAGTACGAGCAGTACTTC. The encoded protein is CASSTTGTGEYEQYF.

V and J are TRBV28 and TRBJ1-2; D uncertain. This CDR3 is 12 amino acids long. The V end lost 1 base, the J end lost 2 bases, and 2 bases lay between the germline ends. CDR1 MDHEN and CDR2 SYDVKM come from the germline V gene. The DNA of the CDR3 is TGTGCCAGCAGTTTATTGAACTATGGCTACACCTTC. Residues: CASSLLNYGYTF.

J is TRBJ2-1 and V is TRBV14; 12 bases agree with TRBD2. CDR1 is SGHDN and CDR2 is FVKESK in the germline V gene. J was trimmed by 8 bases and V by 0 bases; bases with no gene match: 8. The CDR3 is 17 residues long. CDR3 in DNA: TGTGCCAGCAGCCAAGAGCTAGCGGGAGGGCCTAGGGATGAGCAGTTCTTC. Translated: CASSQELAGGPRDEQFF.

The chain recombines TRBV11-2 with TRBJ1-3, with 7 positions matching TRBD1. Germline CDR1 SGHAT, CDR2 FQNNGV. This CDR3 is built from 16 residues. Trimming at V came to 4 bases and at J to 0 bases, leaving 6 bases not matched to a gene. In nucleotides, the CDR3 is TGTGCCAGCAGCTCAGGAGGGACAGTCTCTGGAAACACCATATATTTT. It is translated as CASSSGGTVSGNTIYF.

The V gene is TRBV11-3, the J gene TRBJ2-1, with D possibly matching TRBD2 (5 bases). V was cut by 1 base and J by 6 bases, with 10 bases left in between. The V gene's germline CDR1 is SGHNT and CDR2 YENEEA. The CDR3 contains 14 residues. The DNA for the CDR3 is TGTGCCAGCAGCTTAGGGGCTAGCCTCAATGAGCAGTTCTTC. Its translation: CASSLGASLNEQFF.

This chain uses TRBV5-6 with TRBJ1-4; the match to TRBD1 covers 12 bases. Looked up from germline, CDR1 is SGHDT and CDR2 is YYEEEE. V lost 4 bases, J lost 10 bases, and 8 bases stayed unmatched. The CDR3 is 15 amino acids. The CDR3, as DNA: TGTGCCAGCAGCGTCCGGGACAGGGGGCCGGGAAAACTGTTTTTT. Protein product: CASSVRDRGPGKLFF.